These T cell receptor beta chains were read from a single sample in a study of blood T cell repertoires in COVID-19. TCRdb's table, derived via immunoSEQ multiplex PCR, lists solely in-frame clones and lacks some. The sample includes some 400,000 clones, around 87% of them seen just once. The sequenced material came from PBMCs or T cells enriched from blood (not recorded which). The source of these receptors is a man aged 30 to 39 who had recovered from COVID-19. Both conserved end residues are part of each CDR3. A D gene is named only where the DNA matches it firmly. A row's size may be missing; if present it is once, few, many or a size class.

.	TRBJ1-2	.	TRBV10-3	CAISESTPLSNYGYTF	TGTGCCATCAGTGAGTCCACGCCGCTATCTAACTATGGCTACACCTTC
.	TRBJ1-1	TRBD1	TRBV5-1	CASSGTGGIAEAFF	TGCGCCAGCAGCGGGACAGGGGGAATCGCTGAAGCTTTCTTT
.	TRBJ2-7	TRBD1	TRBV4-1	CASSPEGTGPYEQYF	TGCGCCAGCAGCCCCGAAGGGACAGGGCCCTACGAGCAGTACTTC
many	TRBJ2-1	.	TRBV19	CASSIGGDYNEQFF	TGTGCCAGTAGTATTGGCGGGGACTACAATGAGCAGTTCTTC
.	TRBJ1-2	.	TRBV28	CASASPTGMYGYTF	TGTGCCAGCGCCTCACCCACAGGGATGTATGGCTACACCTTC
.	TRBJ2-1	.	TRBV24-1	CATRSGDPGNEQFF	TGTGCCACCAGATCCGGGGATCCAGGCAATGAGCAGTTCTTC
.	TRBJ2-5	TRBD1	TRBV7-8	CASSPAGQGQETQYF	TGTGCCAGCAGCCCCGCCGGACAGGGCCAAGAGACCCAGTACTTC
.	TRBJ1-2	.	TRBV24-1	CATSDQGLNGYTF	TGTGCCACCAGTGATCAGGGGCTTAATGGCTACACCTTC
once	TRBJ2-1	TRBD1	TRBV2	CASSLRQGYNEQFF	TGTGCCAGCAGTTTGCGACAGGGATACAATGAGCAGTTCTTC
once	TRBJ2-2	.	TRBV7-6	CASSLAANANTGELFF	TGTGCCAGCAGCTTAGCGGCCAACGCGAACACCGGGGAGCTGTTTTTT
few	TRBJ2-7	TRBD1	TRBV9	CASSPQTGTHEQYF	TGTGCCAGCAGCCCCCAGACAGGGACCCACGAGCAGTACTTC
.	TRBJ2-3	TRBD2	TRBV5-1	CASSTSTSGAGHTQYF	TGCGCCAGCAGCACGTCGACTAGCGGGGCCGGGCATACGCAGTATTTT
.	TRBJ2-7	TRBD1	TRBV7-9	CASSLPQGNLYEQYF	TGTGCCAGCAGCCTCCCACAGGGGAACCTATACGAGCAGTACTTC
.	TRBJ2-5	TRBD1	TRBV4-1	CASSQVRQGADQETQYF	TGCGCCAGCAGCCAAGTGCGGCAGGGGGCGGACCAAGAGACCCAGTACTTC
.	TRBJ1-5	.	TRBV2	CASSQLETQHF	TGTGCCAGCAGCCAACTAGAGACCCAGCATTTT
once	TRBJ2-4	.	TRBV19	CASSEAGNIQYF	TGTGCCAGTAGTGAGGCAGGGAACATTCAGTACTTC
.	TRBJ2-1	TRBD2	TRBV27	CASSLLLAGNNEQFF	TGTGCCAGCAGTTTACTACTAGCGGGGAACAATGAGCAGTTCTTC
.	TRBJ2-1	TRBD2	TRBV19	CASRRLAGAYNEQFF	TGTGCCAGTAGGCGGCTAGCGGGAGCCTACAATGAGCAGTTCTTC
.	TRBJ1-4	.	TRBV14	CASSPSRGGWGEKLFF	TGTGCCAGCAGCCCCTCTCGGGGGGGATGGGGAGAAAAACTGTTTTTT
.	TRBJ2-5	TRBD1	TRBV28	CASSSGGMETQYF	TGTGCCAGCAGTTCAGGGGGCATGGAGACCCAGTACTTC
.	TRBJ2-5	TRBD1	TRBV5-1	CASSPGQGGQETQYF	TGCGCCAGCAGCCCAGGACAGGGGGGTCAAGAGACCCAGTACTTC
.	TRBJ2-5	TRBD2	TRBV18	CASSPTSGSEETQYF	TGTGCCAGCTCACCGACTAGCGGGAGCGAAGAGACCCAGTACTTC
.	TRBJ1-2	TRBD1	TRBV28	CASSRQGAGYGYTF	TGTGCCAGCAGTCGACAGGGGGCCGGCTATGGCTACACCTTC
.	TRBJ1-5	.	TRBV10-3	CAISPGGDQPQHF	TGTGCCATCAGTCCCGGGGGAGATCAGCCCCAGCATTTT
.	TRBJ1-1	.	TRBV4-1	CASSRGPDRHTEAFF	TGCGCCAGCAGCCGAGGGCCAGACAGGCACACTGAAGCTTTCTTT
.	TRBJ2-3	.	TRBV5-8	CASSFERSFTDTQYF	TGTGCCAGCAGCTTTGAGAGAAGCTTCACAGATACGCAGTATTTT
.	TRBJ2-1	TRBD2	TRBV5-1	CASGLVGEQFF	TGCGCCAGCGGACTAGTCGGTGAGCAGTTCTTC
.	TRBJ2-7	TRBD2	TRBV28	CASTAVAGVVEQYF	TGTGCCAGCACTGCGGTAGCGGGAGTTGTTGAGCAGTACTTC
.	TRBJ1-6	.	TRBV4-2	CASSLDILQGGNSPLHF	TGTGCCAGCAGCCTCGATATATTGCAGGGAGGAAATTCACCCCTCCACTTT
once	TRBJ2-7	.	TRBV4-1	CASSQPTGTEQYF	TGCGCCAGCAGCCAACCAACAGGGACCGAGCAGTACTTC
.	TRBJ2-5	.	TRBV29-1	CSASRGSGLLQETQYF	TGCAGCGCAAGCCGGGGTAGCGGATTACTCCAAGAGACCCAGTACTTC
.	TRBJ2-1	TRBD2	TRBV9	CASSVEGLAGQYNEQFF	TGTGCCAGCAGCGTAGAGGGGCTAGCGGGACAGTACAATGAGCAGTTCTTC
.	TRBJ1-2	.	TRBV28	CASSYATNAGNYGYTF	TGTGCCAGCAGTTACGCGACAAATGCGGGCAACTATGGCTACACCTTC
.	TRBJ1-2	.	TRBV28	CASSTGDYGYTF	TGTGCCAGCAGTACCGGGGACTATGGCTACACCTTC
.	TRBJ2-1	TRBD2	TRBV4-2	CASSQVLLGGNEQFF	TGTGCCAGCAGCCAAGTGTTATTGGGGGGGAATGAGCAGTTCTTC
once	TRBJ2-5	TRBD2	TRBV6-2/TRBV6-3	CASSPGLGGKTQYF	TGTGCCAGCAGTCCGGGACTAGGAGGAAAGACCCAGTACTTC
.	TRBJ1-2	TRBD1	TRBV6-1	CASSEVTGTGYGYTF	TGTGCCAGCAGTGAAGTTACCGGGACAGGGTATGGCTACACCTTC
.	TRBJ1-1	.	TRBV29-1	CSVVYGQMNTEAFF	TGCAGCGTTGTTTATGGCCAGATGAACACTGAAGCTTTCTTT